This T cell receptor beta chain was recovered during a study of long-term antiretroviral therapy in people with HIV. Study outcomes and limitations: Those clones which expanded before ART made up the dominant part of the repertoire at all time points. Repertoires in HIV (unlike those of controls) had narrower CDR3 length ranges.

Points on this clone: Its target is unknown.

This CDR3 contains 15 residues. Looked up from germline, CDR1 is MNHEY and CDR2 is SVGAGI. V dropped 5 bases and J dropped 2; count of bases not matched to a gene: 7. The assay, immunoSEQ v3.0, was run at survey level. Repertoires were generated with immunoSEQ multiplex PCR, while TCRdb's copy carries only in-frame clones and drops some. The sample has roughly 16,000 clones, around four fifths seen once. The TCR was taken from a man younger than 45 with HIV. Sequenced material: unsorted PBMCs, taken 2.1 to 2.2 years before starting antiretroviral therapy. J is TRBJ2-7 and V is TRBV6-5, with 9 bases lining up with TRBD2. The CDR3, as DNA: TGTGCCAGCAGTAAGGTGACTAGCGGCCCCTACGAGCAGTACTTC. Translated: CASSKVTSGPYEQYF.